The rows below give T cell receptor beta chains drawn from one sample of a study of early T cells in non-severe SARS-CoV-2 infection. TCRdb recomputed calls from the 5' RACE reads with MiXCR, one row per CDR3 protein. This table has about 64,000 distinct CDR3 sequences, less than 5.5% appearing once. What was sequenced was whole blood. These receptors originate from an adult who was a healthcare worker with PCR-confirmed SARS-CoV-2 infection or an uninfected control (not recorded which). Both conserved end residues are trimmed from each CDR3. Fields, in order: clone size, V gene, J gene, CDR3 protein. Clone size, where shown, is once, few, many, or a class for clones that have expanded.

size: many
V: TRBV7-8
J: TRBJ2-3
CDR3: ASSWGADTQY

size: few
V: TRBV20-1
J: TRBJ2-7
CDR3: SAASRGRPYEQY

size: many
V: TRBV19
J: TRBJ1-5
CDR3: ASSSQPNSNQPQH

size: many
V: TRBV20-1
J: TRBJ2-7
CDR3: SARRGGTYEQY

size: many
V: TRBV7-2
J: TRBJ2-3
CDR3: ASSRKQGSSTDTQY

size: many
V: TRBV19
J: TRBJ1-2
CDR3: ASSRDKPDGGGGYT

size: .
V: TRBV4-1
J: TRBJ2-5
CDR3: ASSQDIPLWGQY

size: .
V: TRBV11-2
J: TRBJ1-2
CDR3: ASSSEGSGYGYT

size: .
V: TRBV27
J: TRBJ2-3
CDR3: ASSSALAGLTDTQY

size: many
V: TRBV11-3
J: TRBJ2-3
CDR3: ASSSRRGQQNTDTQY

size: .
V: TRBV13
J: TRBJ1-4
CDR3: ASSLRPNEKLF

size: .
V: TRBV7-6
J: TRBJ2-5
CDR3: ASLVVGGEETQY

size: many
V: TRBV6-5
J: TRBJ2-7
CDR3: ASSYSRQGIDEQY

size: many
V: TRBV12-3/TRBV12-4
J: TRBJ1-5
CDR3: ASLNGDKEGAWQPQH

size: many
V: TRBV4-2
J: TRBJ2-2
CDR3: ASSQDRNTGELF

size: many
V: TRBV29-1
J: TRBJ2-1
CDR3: ITRRQGDNEQF

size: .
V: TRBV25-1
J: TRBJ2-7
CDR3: ASSVGGIYYEQY

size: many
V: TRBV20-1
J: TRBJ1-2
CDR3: SARDRLINYGYT

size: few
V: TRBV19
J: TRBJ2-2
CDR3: ASSIGANTGELF

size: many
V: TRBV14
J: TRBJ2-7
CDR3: ASGPIEGKNYEQY

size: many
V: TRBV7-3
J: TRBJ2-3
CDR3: ASSLKGDTQY

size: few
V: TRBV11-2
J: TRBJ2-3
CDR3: ASSFSGPTTDSTDTQY

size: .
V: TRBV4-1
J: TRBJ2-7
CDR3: ASSRGLAGGEYEQY

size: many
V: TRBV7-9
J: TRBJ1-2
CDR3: ASSLGQNYGYT

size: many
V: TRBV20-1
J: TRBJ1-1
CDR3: SARALQVDTEAF

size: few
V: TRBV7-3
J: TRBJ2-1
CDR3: ASSFTSGSYNEQF

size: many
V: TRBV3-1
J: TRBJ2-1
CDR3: ASSQSGISAIREQF

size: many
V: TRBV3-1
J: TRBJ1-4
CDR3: ASSQWGEKLF

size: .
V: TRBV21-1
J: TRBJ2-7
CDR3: ASNRRGYEQY

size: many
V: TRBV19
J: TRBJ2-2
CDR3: ASSVSGDTGELF

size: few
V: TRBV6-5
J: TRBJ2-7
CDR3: ASSRGGGDEQY

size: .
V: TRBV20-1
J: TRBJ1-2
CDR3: SAQNLLQGHYGYT

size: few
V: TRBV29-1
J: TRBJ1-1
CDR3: SVGGDRNTEAF

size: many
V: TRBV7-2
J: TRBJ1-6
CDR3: ASSSTSRVYNSPLH

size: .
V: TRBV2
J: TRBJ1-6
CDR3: ASYGTGVSPLH

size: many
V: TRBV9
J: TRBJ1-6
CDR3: ASSVAQSSYNSPLH

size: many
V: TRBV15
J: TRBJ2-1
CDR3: ATSGGTGGHEQF

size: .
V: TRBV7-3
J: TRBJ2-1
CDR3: ASSYAPSYNEQF

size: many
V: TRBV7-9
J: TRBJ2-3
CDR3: ASSLRRAHIIDTQY

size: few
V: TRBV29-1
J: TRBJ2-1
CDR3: SVEEYSLGDSYNEQF

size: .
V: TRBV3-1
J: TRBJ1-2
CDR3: ASSPPLAKTNYGYT